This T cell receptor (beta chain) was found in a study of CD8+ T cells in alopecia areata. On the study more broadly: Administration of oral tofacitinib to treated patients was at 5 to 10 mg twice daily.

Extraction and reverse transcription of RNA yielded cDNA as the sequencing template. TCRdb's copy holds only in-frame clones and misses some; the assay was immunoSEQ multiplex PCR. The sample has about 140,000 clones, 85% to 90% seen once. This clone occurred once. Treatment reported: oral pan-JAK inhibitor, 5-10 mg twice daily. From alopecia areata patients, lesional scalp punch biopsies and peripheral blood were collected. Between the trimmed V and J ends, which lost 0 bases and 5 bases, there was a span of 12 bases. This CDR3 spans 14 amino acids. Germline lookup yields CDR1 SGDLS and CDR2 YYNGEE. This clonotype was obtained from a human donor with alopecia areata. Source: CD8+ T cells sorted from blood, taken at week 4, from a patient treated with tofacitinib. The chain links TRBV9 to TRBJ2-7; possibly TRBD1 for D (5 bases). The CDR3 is CASSVAGNPHEQYF. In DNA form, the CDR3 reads TGTGCCAGCAGCGTAGCAGGGAATCCCCACGAGCAGTACTTC.